One sample yielded the 20 T cell receptor beta chains listed below, sequenced in a study of shared clonotypes between healthy human individuals. Measured with immunoSEQ multiplex PCR; TCRdb has only the in-frame clones, and not every one. The table includes about 2.1 million clones, roughly 95% detected once. The naive CD8 population came from CD45RO-negative cells selected for CCR7, without terminally differentiated effector memory CD45RA+ cells. The sequenced material came from naive CD8+ T cells from PBMCs. The receptors here all came from a man between 18 and 29 years old in good health. Some clones in this sample may be carry-over from other donors' samples.

J is TRBJ2-7 and V is TRBV19; D may match TRBD1 or TRBD2 (5 bases each). CDR1 and CDR2 from the germline V gene are LNHDA and SQIVND (reference sequence). Trimming pared 6 bases from V and 5 bases from J, leaving 20 bases between. This CDR3 is built from 15 residues. The CDR3 sequence: CASSPRSGRDHEQYF. CDR3 in DNA: TGTGCCAGTAGCCCCAGGTCGGGCAGGGACCACGAGCAGTACTTC.

The CDR3 spells CASRGGVHEQYF. In DNA, the CDR3 is TGCGCCAGCAGAGGAGGAGTCCACGAGCAGTACTTC. The J gene is TRBJ2-7, the V gene TRBV5-1; maybe TRBD2 (5 bases). The V gene's germline CDR1 is SGHRS and CDR2 YFSETQ. The CDR3 covers 12 residues. Trimming cost V 5 bases and J 5 bases, with 11 bases left between them.

The V call is TRBV11-1, the J call TRBJ2-7; TRBD1 matches 7 bases. The CDR3 spans 14 residues. Trimming removed 3 bases from V and 4 bases from J; junction bases left unmatched: 6. The germline V gene has CDR1 SGHAT and CDR2 FQDESV (reference sequence). The CDR3 spells CASSFDRVLYEQYF. The CDR3 nucleotides read TGTGCCAGCAGCTTCGACAGGGTTCTGTACGAGCAGTACTTC.

The CDR3, as DNA: TGTGCCAGCAGCGTCCCAAGGGCGCGGGCAGATACGCAGTATTTT. Residues: CASSVPRARADTQYF. The J gene is TRBJ2-3, the V gene TRBV9, with a weak D call TRBD2 (5 bases). Germline-derived CDR1 and CDR2 are SGDLS and YYNGEE. The CDR3 extends over 15 amino acids. V was shortened by 2 bases and J by 4 bases, with 14 bases between the two germline ends.

This rearrangement joins TRBV7-3 to TRBJ2-5; TRBD1 or TRBD2 may be the D gene (5 bases each). V lost 5 bases and J lost 4, with 14 bases in between. The CDR3 totals 14 residues. The germline CDR1 and CDR2 sequences are SGHTA and FQGTGA. Here the CDR3 reads CASSPLGARETQYF. CDR3 in DNA: TGTGCCAGCAGCCCCCTCGGGGCGAGAGAGACCCAGTACTTC.

The J gene is TRBJ2-1, the V gene TRBV27; the match to TRBD1 covers 10 bases. Germline CDR1 and CDR2: MNHEY and SMNVEV (reference sequence). This CDR3 is built from 14 residues. V was pared by 6 bases and J by 8 bases, with 7 bases of the junction left unmatched. The CDR3 DNA is TGTGCCAGCAGCCCGGGACAGGGGATTTATGAGCAGTTCTTC. Its protein is CASSPGQGIYEQFF.

The gene calls are TRBV12-5 and TRBJ2-1; TRBD1 matches at 9 bases. The trim removed 7 bases at V and 9 bases at J, leaving 4 bases unmatched. Germline V gene sequence: CDR1 LGHNT, CDR2 FRNRAP. The length of the CDR3 is 12 residues. CDR3 DNA sequence: TGTGCTAGTGCCACAGGGGGCCTTGAGCAGTTCTTC. Its protein is CASATGGLEQFF.

CDR3: CSVEILGLNTGELFF. The CDR3, as DNA: TGCAGCGTTGAAATACTGGGACTCAACACCGGGGAGCTGTTTTTT. This sequence joins TRBV29-1 and TRBJ2-2, with TRBD2 as a possible D gene (6 bases). V lost 2 bases to trimming and J lost 2 bases, with 12 bases between them. This CDR3 has 15 residues. The germline V gene encodes CDR1 SQVTM and CDR2 ANQGSEA.

The chain has TRBV15 and TRBJ1-4; 7 bases match TRBD1. The J segment lost 5 bases and the V segment lost 6 bases, leaving 0 bases of the junction unmatched. The CDR3 runs 12 residues. The germline V gene has CDR1 LNHNV and CDR2 YYDKDF (reference sequence). The CDR3 reads CATRGQNEKLFF. CDR3 nucleotides: TGTGCCACCAGGGGACAGAATGAAAAACTGTTTTTT. The full variable domain, with the rest looked up from reference TRBV15 and TRBJ1-4, is DAMVIQNPRYQVTQFGKPVTLSCSQTLNHNVMYWYQQKSSQAPKLLFHYYDKDFNNEADTPDNFQSRRPNTSFCFLDIRSPGLGDTAMYLCATRGQNEKLFFGSGTQLSVL.

The chain joins TRBV7-9 to TRBJ1-2; D is unresolved. Trimming cost V 8 bases and J 6 bases, with 13 bases left between them. Germline-derived CDR1 and CDR2 are SEHNR and FQNEAQ (reference sequence). CDR3 length: 12 residues. The CDR3 here is CASSRGGDGYTF. CDR3 coding DNA: TGTGCCAGCTCCCGGGGTGGTGATGGCTACACCTTC.

The chain joins TRBV7-9 to TRBJ2-7; TRBD1 matches at 7 bases. Germline lookup yields CDR1 SEHNR and CDR2 FQNEAQ (reference sequence). The CDR3 runs 12 residues. J was trimmed by 5 bases and V by 11 bases; bases with no gene match: 9. CDR3 in amino acids: CAGSQGINEQYF. CDR3 coding DNA: TGTGCCGGGTCACAGGGGATCAACGAGCAGTACTTC. The whole variable domain, filled in from reference TRBV7-9 and TRBJ2-7, reads DTGVSQNPRHKITKRGQNVTFRCDPISEHNRLYWYRQTLGQGPEFLTYFQNEAQLEKSRLLSDRFSAERPKGSFSTLEIQRTEQGDSAMYLCAGSQGINEQYFGPGTRLTVT.

For this clone: Other DNA sequences in the sample encode the same CDR3. The gene calls are TRBV15 and TRBJ1-1, with D unresolved. CDR1 and CDR2 (germline): LNHNV, YYDKDF (reference sequence). Trimming removed 3 bases at V and 6 bases at J, with 8 bases between. The CDR3 has 12 amino acids. In DNA, the CDR3 is TGTGCCACCAGCAGGGACGAGTCTGAAGCTTTCTTT. Its translation: CATSRDESEAFF.

The genes are TRBV6-4 and TRBJ2-1; D remains ambiguous. Trimming pared 3 bases from V and 14 bases from J, leaving 17 bases between. Germline-derived CDR1 and CDR2 are MRHNA and SNTAGT. This CDR3 has 13 residues. Written as DNA, the CDR3 is TGTGCCAGCAGTGAGTCAATGTTTGGCTGGAAGTTCTTC. This gives the protein CASSESMFGWKFF.

The chain has TRBV4-2 and TRBJ2-3; 7 nucleotides line up with TRBD1. This CDR3 contains 16 residues. V was clipped by 4 bases and J by 0 bases; unmatched bases: 7. Germline loops: CDR1 LGHNA, CDR2 YNFKEQ. CDR3 sequence reads: CASSPRDSSSTDTQYF. The CDR3 nucleotides read TGTGCCAGCAGCCCCCGGGACAGTTCTAGCACAGATACGCAGTATTTT.

There are a few counts of this clone. This sequence joins TRBV29-1 and TRBJ1-2; D is ambiguous. The V gene's germline CDR1 is SQVTM and CDR2 ANQGSEA. V lost 7 bases and J 5 bases, leaving 5 bases between the germline ends. The CDR3 sequence is 9 residues long. CDR3: CSDDYGYTF. The CDR3 nucleotides are TGCAGCGACGATTATGGCTACACCTTC.

The CDR3 is CASSDRHHIKTYEQYF. CDR3 bases: TGTGCCAGCAGTGACAGACACCATATAAAAACCTACGAGCAGTACTTC. The chain links TRBV6-1 to TRBJ2-7; D call uncertain. The V and J ends lost 3 bases and 2 bases respectively, with 17 bases between them. Germline lookup yields CDR1 MNHNS and CDR2 SASEGT. The CDR3 loop spans 16 amino acids.

V and J are TRBV15 and TRBJ2-3; the D gene is possibly TRBD1 (6 bases). There are 15 residues in the CDR3. The V gene lost 4 bases and the J gene lost 0 bases, with 11 bases spanning the gap. Germline CDR1 reads LNHNV; CDR2 reads YYDKDF (reference sequence). The CDR3 protein is CATSIGGLSTDTQYF. The CDR3 region has the DNA TGTGCCACCAGCATTGGGGGCTTAAGCACAGATACGCAGTATTTT.

A note on this clone: The same CDR3 can be traced to other DNA sequences in this sample. This chain connects TRBV27 to TRBJ2-6; D gene ambiguous. CDR1 is MNHEY and CDR2 is SMNVEV in the germline V gene (reference sequence). V lost 7 bases to trimming and J lost 0 bases, with 4 bases between them. The CDR3 covers 13 residues. The CDR3 reads CASTPSGANVLTF. CDR3 coding DNA: TGTGCCAGCACCCCCTCTGGGGCCAACGTCCTGACTTTC. Supplemented by reference TRBV27 and TRBJ2-6, the full variable domain reads EAQVTQNPRYLITVTGKKLTVTCSQNMNHEYMSWYRQDPGLGLRQIYYSMNVEVTDKGDVPEGYKVSRKEKRNFPLILESPSPNQTSLYFCASTPSGANVLTFGAGSRLTVL.

Remarks on this clone: This same CDR3 is encoded by further DNA sequences in the sample. This CDR3 is CASSLGRGSEQYF. The CDR3 DNA reads TGTGCCAGCAGCTTAGGTAGGGGCAGCGAGCAGTACTTC. The V and J genes are TRBV11-2 and TRBJ2-7; weak D call: TRBD1 (5 bases). Per germline, CDR1 SGHAT and CDR2 FQNNGV. The CDR3 contains 13 residues. Trimming removed 1 base at V and 6 bases at J, with 10 bases between. The full variable domain, its missing parts supplied by reference TRBV11-2 and TRBJ2-7, is EAGVAQSPRYKIIEKRQSVAFWCNPISGHATLYWYQQILGQGPKLLIQFQNNGVVDDSQLPKDRFSAERLKGVDSTLKIQPAKLEDSAVYLCASSLGRGSEQYFGPGTRLTVT.

Only one count was recorded for this clone. The chain joins TRBV9 to TRBJ2-6; no definite D call. CDR3 size: 14 residues. CDR1 and CDR2 (germline): SGDLS, YYNGEE. V shed 3 bases and J shed 4 bases, with 8 bases lying between them. The CDR3 loop reads CASSGETGANVLTF. CDR3 in DNA: TGTGCCAGCAGCGGTGAGACAGGGGCCAACGTCCTGACTTTC.